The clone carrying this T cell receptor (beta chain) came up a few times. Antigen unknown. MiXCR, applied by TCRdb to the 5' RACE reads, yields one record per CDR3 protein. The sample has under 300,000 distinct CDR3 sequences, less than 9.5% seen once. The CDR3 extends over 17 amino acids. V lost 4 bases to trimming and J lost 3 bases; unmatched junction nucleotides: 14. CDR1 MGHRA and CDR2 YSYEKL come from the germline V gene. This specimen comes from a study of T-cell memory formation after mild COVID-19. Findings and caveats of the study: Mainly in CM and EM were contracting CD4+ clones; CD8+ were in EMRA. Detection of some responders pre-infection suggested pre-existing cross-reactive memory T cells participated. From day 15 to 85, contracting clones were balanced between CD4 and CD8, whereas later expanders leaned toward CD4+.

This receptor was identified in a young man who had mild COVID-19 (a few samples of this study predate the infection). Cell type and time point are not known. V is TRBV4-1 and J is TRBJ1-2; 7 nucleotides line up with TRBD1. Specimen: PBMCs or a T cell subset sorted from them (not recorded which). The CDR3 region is CASSPRRDSNSHYGYTF. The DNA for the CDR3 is TGCGCCAGCAGCCCTCGACGGGACAGCAATTCCCACTATGGCTACACCTTC.